What follows is one T cell receptor beta chain and its context. In the authors' workflow: Amplification from reference gene primers served as the basis for estimated nucleated cell counts. This table comes from immunoSEQ multiplex PCR, and its TCRdb copy is limited to in-frame clones, with some not included. The DNA gave D and trimming, while V, J and clone size come from that table. The table includes 100,000 to 150,000 clones, nearly 90% detected once. These data come from a study of blood T cell repertoires in COVID-19. Study information: Some COVID-19 samples were acute and others convalescent; all came from the United States, Italy and Spain. PBMCs, B-cell-depleted T cells, or T cells were the source of the cDNA or gDNA that made up the material.

CDR1 and CDR2 (germline): SGHRS, YFSETQ. The V end lost 3 bases, the J end lost 0 bases, and 7 bases lay between the germline ends. CDR3 length equals 14 residues. This chain links TRBV5-1 with TRBJ2-1, with D uncertain. The material sequenced was peripheral blood. The TCR was taken from a woman aged 80 or older with acute or convalescent COVID-19. The CDR3 DNA is TGCGCCAGCAGCTCACAAAGCTCCTACAATGAGCAGTTCTTC. It codes for CASSSQSSYNEQFF.